The 15 T cell receptor beta chains below all came from one sample that was sequenced in a study of blood T cell repertoires in COVID-19. This table comes from immunoSEQ multiplex PCR, and its TCRdb copy is limited to in-frame clones, with some not included. The top ten hold just over 2.5% of the sample, which has 200,000 or so clones, around 89% seen once. The sample was PBMCs or T cells enriched from blood (not recorded which). Every receptor here comes from a woman aged 30 to 39 who had recovered from COVID-19.

The chain links TRBV5-4 to TRBJ1-1; 11 bases fit TRBD1. Germline assignment: CDR1 SGHNT and CDR2 YYREEE (reference sequence). The CDR3 length is 19 residues. J lost 3 bases, V lost 3 bases, and 16 bases had no gene match. CDR3 DNA: TGTGCCAGCAGCTATGGACAGGGGGCGGTCGTTAGTCGGGACACTGAAGCTTTCTTT. Its protein is CASSYGQGAVVSRDTEAFF.

The genes are TRBV5-4 and TRBJ1-3; D may be TRBD1 (5 bases). The CDR3 is made up of 15 amino acids. The germline CDR1 and CDR2 sequences are SGHNT and YYREEE (reference sequence). V dropped 0 bases and J dropped 0 bases, with 7 bases sitting between them. CDR3 loop: CASSLGQNSGNTIYF. Here the CDR3 DNA reads TGTGCCAGCAGCTTGGGACAGAACTCTGGAAACACCATATATTTT.

The chain uses TRBV4-3 and TRBJ1-4; tentative D call: TRBD1 (6 bases). CDR1 and CDR2 from the germline V gene are LGHNA and YSLEER. V was cut by 0 bases and J by 8 bases, with 13 bases left in between. There are 15 residues in the CDR3. CDR3 amino acids: CASSQEWRTEEKLFF. The CDR3 nucleotides read TGCGCCAGCAGCCAAGAATGGAGGACAGAGGAAAAACTGTTTTTT.

This clone has just one count. For the CDR3, the DNA is TGTGCCAGTAGTATTGGGACAGTGAGGGATCAGCCCCAGCATTTT. Encoded protein: CASSIGTVRDQPQHF. The chain uses TRBV19 and TRBJ1-5; 7 bases agree with TRBD1. The CDR3 loop spans 15 amino acids. Trimming cost V 3 bases and J 5 bases; bases outside gene matches: 7. Germline V gene sequence: CDR1 LNHDA, CDR2 SQIVND (reference sequence). The variable domain in full, completed from reference TRBV19 and TRBJ1-5, reads DGGITQSPKYLFRKEGQNVTLSCEQNLNHDAMYWYRQDPGQGLRLIYYSQIVNDFQKGDIAEGYSVSREKKESFPLTVTSAQKNPTAFYLCASSIGTVRDQPQHFGDGTRLSIL.

The J gene is TRBJ1-1, the V gene TRBV9; D gene uncertain. This CDR3 is built from 15 residues. V was trimmed by 1 base and J by 0 bases, leaving 10 bases between them. Germline CDR1 reads SGDLS; CDR2 reads YYNGEE. The DNA of the CDR3 is TGTGCCAGCAGCGTAACCCCGGAGTTGAACACTGAAGCTTTCTTT. Encoded protein: CASSVTPELNTEAFF.

The chain joins TRBV2 to TRBJ2-7; 7 positions match TRBD2. The CDR3 extends over 14 amino acids. Germline V lookup: CDR1 SNHLY, CDR2 FYNNEI. The V and J ends lost 7 bases and 5 bases, in that order; junction bases with no gene match: 11. As DNA, the CDR3 is TGTGCCAGCAACATTCTAGCGGCTCGGGACGAGCAGTACTTC. This translates into CASNILAARDEQYF.

The CDR3 nucleotides read TGTGCCAGCAGCTTAGGACCTAGCGGCTACAATGAGCAGTTCTTC. It yields the protein CASSLGPSGYNEQFF. This chain uses TRBV7-9 with TRBJ2-1, with TRBD2 identical over 7 bases. The CDR3 has 15 amino acids. Germline V lookup: CDR1 SEHNR, CDR2 FQNEAQ (reference sequence). The ends lost 1 base at V and 3 bases at J; junction bases unmatched: 3.

The V gene is TRBV4-1, the J gene TRBJ2-1, with D possibly TRBD1 on 5 matching bases. Per the germline V gene, CDR1 is MGHRA and CDR2 is YSYEKL. Trimming removed 1 base at V and 6 bases at J, with 13 bases between. The CDR3 loop spans 15 amino acids. In nucleotides, the CDR3 is TGCGCCAGCAGCCAAGCCGGCGATAGGGGCAATGAGCAGTTCTTC. Translating gives CASSQAGDRGNEQFF.

V usage is TRBV7-6 and J usage is TRBJ1-2; D perhaps matches TRBD1 (5 bases). Trimming removed 2 bases at V and 8 bases at J, with 12 bases between. Germline-derived CDR1 and CDR2 are SGHVS and FNYEAQ. This CDR3 is built from 13 residues. CDR3 sequence reads: CASSLYGGDGYTF. Here the CDR3 DNA reads TGTGCCAGCAGCTTATATGGGGGGGACGGCTACACCTTC. The full variable domain, with the rest looked up from reference TRBV7-6 and TRBJ1-2, is GAGVSQSPRYKVTKRGQDVALRCDPISGHVSLYWYRQALGQGPEFLTYFNYEAQQDKSGLPNDRFSAERPEGSISTLTIQRTEQRDSAMYRCASSLYGGDGYTFGSGTRLTVV.

The chain carries TRBV6-5 and TRBJ1-5; 7 bases are shared with TRBD1. Germline V CDR1 and CDR2: MNHEY, SVGAGI. This CDR3 spans 15 amino acids. V lost 4 bases and J lost 1; bases outside the gene matches: 4. CDR3 residues: CASSFDRASNQPQHF. The DNA of the CDR3 is TGTGCCAGCAGTTTTGACAGGGCGAGCAATCAGCCCCAGCATTTT.

The gene calls are TRBV19 and TRBJ1-6, with no clear D. The germline gives CDR1 LNHDA, CDR2 SQIVND (reference sequence). This CDR3 comprises 15 residues. V shed 3 bases and J shed 9 bases, with 15 bases lying between them. CDR3 in DNA: TGTGCCAGTAGTATCCTCCGGACGGAGGGTTCACCCCTCCACTTT. Protein sequence: CASSILRTEGSPLHF.

The chain is built from TRBV11-2 and TRBJ2-3, with 12 bases identical to TRBD2. Losses at the gene ends were 5 bases for V and 5 bases for J; bases not matched to a gene: 5. CDR1 and CDR2 from the germline V gene are SGHAT and FQNNGV. This CDR3 comprises 15 residues. The chain's CDR3 is CASSRLAGGQDTQYF. CDR3 sequence (DNA): TGTGCCAGCAGCCGCCTAGCGGGGGGGCAAGATACGCAGTATTTT.

This chain connects TRBV11-2 to TRBJ2-2; D perhaps matches TRBD2 (6 bases). Between the trimmed V and J ends, which lost 0 bases and 3 bases, there was a span of 11 bases. Germline V CDR1 and CDR2: SGHAT, FQNNGV. The length of the CDR3 is 16 residues. DNA of the CDR3: TGTGCCAGCAGCTTAGATATCGGGGGTTACACCGGGGAGCTGTTTTTT. It encodes CASSLDIGGYTGELFF.

The rearrangement uses TRBV27 and TRBJ2-2; TRBD2 matches at 10 bases. Trimming cost V 10 bases and J 2 bases; bases outside gene matches: 16. Germline V CDR1 and CDR2: MNHEY, SMNVEV (reference sequence). The CDR3 consists of 18 residues. CDR3 region: CATRWGVLAGANTGELFF. DNA for the CDR3: TGTGCCACCCGATGGGGTGTCCTAGCGGGGGCCAACACCGGGGAGCTGTTTTTT.

This clone turned up a few times. The V gene is TRBV25-1, the J gene TRBJ2-7; 9 bases agree with TRBD1. CDR1 MGHDK and CDR2 SYGVNS come from the germline V gene. CDR3 size: 14 residues. The V segment lost 4 bases and the J segment 2 bases; nucleotides outside the gene matches: 3. In DNA, the CDR3 is TGTGCCAGCAGTGGGGGACAGGGCCCCTACGAGCAGTACTTC. Translating gives CASSGGQGPYEQYF.